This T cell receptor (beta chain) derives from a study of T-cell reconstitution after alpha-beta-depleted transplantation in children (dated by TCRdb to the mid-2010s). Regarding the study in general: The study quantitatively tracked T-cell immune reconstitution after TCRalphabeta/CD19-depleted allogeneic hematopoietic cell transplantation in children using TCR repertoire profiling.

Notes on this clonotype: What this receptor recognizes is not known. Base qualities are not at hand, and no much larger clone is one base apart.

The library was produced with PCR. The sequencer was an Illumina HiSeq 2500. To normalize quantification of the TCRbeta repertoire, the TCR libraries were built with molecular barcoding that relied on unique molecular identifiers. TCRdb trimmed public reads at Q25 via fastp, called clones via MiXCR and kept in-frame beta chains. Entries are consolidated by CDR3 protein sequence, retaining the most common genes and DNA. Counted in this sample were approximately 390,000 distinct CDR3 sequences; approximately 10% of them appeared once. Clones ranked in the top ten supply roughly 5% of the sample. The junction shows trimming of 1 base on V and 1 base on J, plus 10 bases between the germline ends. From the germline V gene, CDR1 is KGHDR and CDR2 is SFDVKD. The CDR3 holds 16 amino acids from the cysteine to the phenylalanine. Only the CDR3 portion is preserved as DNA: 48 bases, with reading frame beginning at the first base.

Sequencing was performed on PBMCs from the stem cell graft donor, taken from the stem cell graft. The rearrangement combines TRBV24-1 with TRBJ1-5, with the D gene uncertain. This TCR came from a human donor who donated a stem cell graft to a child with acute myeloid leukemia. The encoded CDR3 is CATSDFRLESNQPQHF. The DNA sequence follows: TGTGCCACCAGTGATTTCCGACTGGAAAGCAATCAGCCCCAGCATTTT.